The 8 T cell receptor beta chains in this list originate from one sample, sequenced in a study of blood T cell repertoires in COVID-19. Repertoires were generated with immunoSEQ multiplex PCR, while TCRdb's copy carries only in-frame clones and drops some. The repertoire holds more than 85,000 clones, approximately 93% seen once, with 0.97% in the top ten. Source material: peripheral blood. These receptors were taken from a man between 60 and 75 years old with acute or convalescent COVID-19.

The gene calls are TRBV11-2 and TRBJ2-1; 10 bases line up with TRBD1. With V trimmed by 0 bases and J by 10 bases, 6 bases remained unmatched. Germline lookup yields CDR1 SGHAT and CDR2 FQNNGV. This CDR3 comprises 15 residues. This CDR3 reads CASSLEGTGVGEQFF. Here the CDR3 DNA reads TGTGCCAGCAGCTTAGAAGGGACAGGGGTGGGAGAGCAGTTCTTC.

The J gene is TRBJ2-3, the V gene TRBV5-8; D possibly corresponds to TRBD2 (6 bases). Trimming cost V 4 bases and J 0 bases, with 18 bases left between them. CDR1 is SGHTS, CDR2 YDEGEE, per germline. The CDR3 is 17 amino acids. DNA for the CDR3: TGTGCCAGCAGCAGGACTATGGACACAAGTAGCACAGATACGCAGTATTTT. Amino acid sequence: CASSRTMDTSSTDTQYF.

This clone has more than one count but fewer than ten. In DNA form, the CDR3 reads TGTGCCAGCAGCTTGACGGCTACCGGATACTACTACGAGCAGTACTTC. Amino acids: CASSLTATGYYYEQYF. The V gene is TRBV5-5, the J gene TRBJ2-7; D is ambiguous. V lost 1 base to trimming and J lost 3 bases, with 17 bases between them. The V gene's germline CDR1 is SGHKS and CDR2 YYEKEE (reference sequence). The CDR3 extends over 16 amino acids.

The chain recombines TRBV24-1 with TRBJ1-2, with D possibly TRBD1 on 6 matching bases. The V end was cut by 7 bases, the J end by 4 bases, with 12 bases between. Germline V CDR1 and CDR2: KGHDR, SFDVKD. This CDR3 comprises 13 residues. This chain's CDR3 is CATRAGVAYGYTF. The CDR3 coding sequence is TGTGCCACCAGAGCAGGGGTCGCCTATGGCTACACCTTC.

The chain employs TRBV2 and TRBJ1-5, with 10 bases aligning to TRBD1. With V trimmed by 6 bases and J by 0 bases, 8 bases remained unmatched. The CDR3 sequence is 17 residues long. CDR1 and CDR2 (germline): SNHLY, FYNNEI. CDR3 coding DNA: TGTGCCAGCAGCGGGACAGGGGCATCTAATAGCAATCAGCCCCAGCATTTT. Amino acid sequence: CASSGTGASNSNQPQHF.

This chain joins TRBV6-5 and TRBJ2-7; tentatively, D is TRBD1 (5 bases). V was shortened by 5 bases and J by 1 base, with 9 bases between the two germline ends. The CDR3 has 13 residues. CDR1 is MNHEY and CDR2 is SVGAGI in the germline V gene. The CDR3 sequence is CASSPQVSYEQYV. Written as DNA, the CDR3 is TGTGCCAGCAGTCCACAGGTTTCCTACGAGCAGTACGTC.

This chain connects TRBV29-1 to TRBJ1-1; D gene unclear. The CDR3 covers 13 residues. The ends were cut back, 7 bases at V and 6 bases at J, with 18 bases in the middle. Per germline, CDR1 SQVTM and CDR2 ANQGSEA. This CDR3 is CSATPAPRAEAFF. For the CDR3, the DNA is TGCAGCGCCACACCCGCCCCGAGGGCTGAAGCTTTCTTT.

The chain uses TRBV7-9 and TRBJ2-2, with TRBD1 matching 7 bases. The ends lost 5 bases at V and 7 bases at J; junction bases unmatched: 7. There are 14 residues in the CDR3. From germline, CDR1 is SEHNR and CDR2 FQNEAQ (reference sequence). CDR3 protein: CASSLLRQGGELFF. In DNA form, the CDR3 reads TGTGCCAGCAGCCTCCTTAGACAGGGCGGGGAGCTGTTTTTT.